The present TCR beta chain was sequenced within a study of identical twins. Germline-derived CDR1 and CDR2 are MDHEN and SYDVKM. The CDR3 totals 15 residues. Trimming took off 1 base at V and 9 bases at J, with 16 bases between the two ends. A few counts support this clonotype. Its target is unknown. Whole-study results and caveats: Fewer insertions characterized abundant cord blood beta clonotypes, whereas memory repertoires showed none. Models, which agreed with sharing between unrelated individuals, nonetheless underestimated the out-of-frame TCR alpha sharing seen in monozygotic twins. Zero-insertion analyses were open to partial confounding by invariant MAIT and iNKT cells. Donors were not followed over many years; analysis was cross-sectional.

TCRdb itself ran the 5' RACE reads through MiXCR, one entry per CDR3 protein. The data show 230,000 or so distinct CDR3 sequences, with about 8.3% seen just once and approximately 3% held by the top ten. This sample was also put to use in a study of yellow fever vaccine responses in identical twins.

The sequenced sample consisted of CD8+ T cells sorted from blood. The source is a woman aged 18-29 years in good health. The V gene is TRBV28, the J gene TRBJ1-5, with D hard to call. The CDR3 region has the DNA TGTGCCAGCAGTTTATTGATGACAATCGCGGGGCCCCAGCATTTT. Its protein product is CASSLLMTIAGPQHF.